The 9 T cell receptor beta chains given below trace back to one sample, sequenced in a study of blood T cell repertoires in COVID-19. Only in-frame clones appear in the TCRdb table, and some are missing; sequencing was by immunoSEQ multiplex PCR. The data contain some 330,000 clones, 87% of them singletons. Material for sequencing was PBMCs or T cells enriched from blood (not recorded which). The receptor set was obtained from a man aged 35 to 55 in a cohort exposed to, infected with or recovered from COVID-19 (not recorded which).

The rearrangement joins TRBV18 to TRBJ1-1, with 11 positions matching TRBD1. The CDR3 totals 15 residues. The trim removed 0 bases at V and 4 bases at J, leaving 1 base unmatched. Germline CDR1 is KGHSH and CDR2 is LQKENI. The CDR3 nucleotides read TGTGCCAGCTCACCACCGGGGACAGGGGGCACTGAAGCTTTCTTT. It encodes CASSPPGTGGTEAFF.

The CDR3 sequence is CAGKFQGLAGPWGELFF. CDR3 DNA sequence: TGCGCCGGCAAGTTTCAAGGACTAGCGGGACCTTGGGGGGAGCTGTTTTTT. The genes are TRBV5-1 and TRBJ2-2, with 12 bases that match TRBD2. V was clipped by 10 bases and J by 8 bases; unmatched bases: 18. This CDR3 spans 17 amino acids. Germline CDR1 and CDR2: SGHRS and YFSETQ.

This clone was recorded a few times. The J gene is TRBJ1-5, the V gene TRBV7-2; TRBD1 is a possible D gene (5 bases). Germline CDR1 reads SGHTA; CDR2 reads FQGNSA. The CDR3 contains 16 residues. The V end was cut by 1 base, the J end by 1 base, with 11 bases between. CDR3 protein: CASSLGGAPSNQPQHF. CDR3 nucleotides: TGTGCCAGCAGCTTAGGTGGGGCACCGAGCAATCAGCCCCAGCATTTT.

CDR3 DNA: TGTGCCAGCAGCCCCACCCGGGACTTCTACAATGAGCAGTTCTTC. This sequence encodes CASSPTRDFYNEQFF. The chain recombines TRBV3-1 (or the pseudogene TRBV3-2) with TRBJ2-1, with D possibly matching TRBD2 (6 bases). V was trimmed by 4 bases and J by 3 bases, leaving 13 bases between them. The CDR3 covers 15 residues. Germline CDR1 is LGHDT and CDR2 is YNNKEL (reference sequence).

This clone occurred a few times. The chain recombines TRBV4-1 with TRBJ1-5; tentatively, D is TRBD1 (6 bases). Germline CDR1 and CDR2: MGHRA and YSYEKL. This CDR3 is built from 19 residues. Trimming left V 2 bases short and J 0 bases short, with 20 bases between. The CDR3 is CASSQFTGKGSYSNQPQHF. CDR3 coding DNA: TGCGCCAGCAGCCAATTCACAGGGAAAGGATCCTATAGCAATCAGCCCCAGCATTTT.

J is TRBJ1-1 and V is TRBV3-1 (or the pseudogene TRBV3-2); D is undetermined. The V end was cut by 2 bases, the J end by 4 bases, with 11 bases between. The CDR3 has 14 amino acids. In germline, CDR1 is LGHDT, CDR2 YNNKEL (reference sequence). CDR3 nucleotides: TGTGCCAGCAGCCAATGGAGGGAAGGCACTGAAGCTTTCTTT. Translating gives CASSQWREGTEAFF.

The rearrangement uses TRBV6-5 and TRBJ2-3, with 8 bases identical to TRBD2. The length of the CDR3 is 15 residues. Trimming removed 7 bases from V and 5 bases from J; junction bases left unmatched: 11. Germline V gene sequence: CDR1 MNHEY, CDR2 SVGAGI. CDR3 bases: TGTGCCAGCACATCGGGGGGGGGAGGTCAAGATACGCAGTATTTT. The encoded protein is CASTSGGGGQDTQYF.

The chain uses TRBV7-2 and TRBJ1-1, with 9 bases aligning to TRBD1. V lost 6 bases to trimming and J lost 4 bases; unmatched junction nucleotides: 6. Germline V lookup: CDR1 SGHTA, CDR2 FQGNSA. The CDR3 has 14 residues. The CDR3 nucleotides read TGTGCCAGCAGTCAGAGACAGGGGGGCACTGAAGCTTTCTTT. As protein: CASSQRQGGTEAFF.

The rearrangement uses TRBV7-2 and TRBJ2-3, with a possible D match to TRBD2 (5 bases). The germline V gene has CDR1 SGHTA and CDR2 FQGNSA. V lost 4 bases and J lost 8, with 7 bases in between. The CDR3 spans 11 residues. The CDR3 loop is CASSYRGTQYF. CDR3 in DNA: TGTGCCAGCAGCTACCGGGGTACGCAGTATTTT.